This passage covers 26 T cell receptor beta chains from one sample sequenced in a study of blood T cell repertoires in COVID-19. Profiled with immunoSEQ multiplex PCR; TCRdb holds only in-frame clones, not every one. Among about 90,000 clones listed, about 80% were seen once. Sequences were obtained from peripheral blood. These receptors all come from a man in his 70s with acute or convalescent COVID-19.

This clone was detected only once. V usage is TRBV3-1 (or the pseudogene TRBV3-2) and J usage is TRBJ1-2; TRBD1 agrees at 7 bases. Trimming cost V 5 bases and J 1 base; bases outside gene matches: 7. The germline V gene encodes CDR1 LGHDT and CDR2 YNNKEL (reference sequence). The CDR3 is 15 residues long. CDR3 nucleotides: TGTGCCAGCAGCGAAGGGACAGCTTTTAACTATGGCTACACCTTC. Its protein is CASSEGTAFNYGYTF.

This sequence joins TRBV5-1 and TRBJ1-2, with 7 bases lining up with TRBD1. CDR1 is SGHRS and CDR2 is YFSETQ in the germline V gene. V shed 2 bases and J 4 bases; nucleotides not matched to a gene: 5. CDR3 length: 14 residues. The CDR3 region has the DNA TGCGCCAGCAGCTTAACAGGGGTCGGCTATGGCTACACCTTC. Encoded protein: CASSLTGVGYGYTF. Complete variable domain (other parts from reference TRBV5-1 and TRBJ1-2): KAGVTQTPRYLIKTRGQQVTLSCSPISGHRSVSWYQQTPGQGLQFLFEYFSETQRNKGNFPGRFSGRQFSNSRSEMNVSTLELGDSALYLCASSLTGVGYGYTFGSGTRLTVV.

The chain links TRBV25-1 to TRBJ1-2, with D tentatively TRBD1 (6 bases). Per germline, CDR1 MGHDK and CDR2 SYGVNS. The CDR3 runs to 12 residues. Trimming took 5 bases from V and 7 from J, leaving 11 bases between them. CDR3 nucleotide sequence: TGTGCCAGCAGTAGAACGACAGGTGGCTACACCTTC. Translated: CASSRTTGGYTF.

The chain couples TRBV19 to TRBJ2-3; tentatively, D is TRBD1 (6 bases). CDR3 length equals 14 residues. The V gene's germline CDR1 is LNHDA and CDR2 SQIVND (reference sequence). V lost 8 bases and J 2 bases, leaving 14 bases between the germline ends. CDR3 in amino acids: CASSLGQNTDTQYF. The CDR3 region has the DNA TGTGCCAGTTCGCTCGGACAGAACACAGATACGCAGTATTTT. Full variable domain (outside the CDR3, taken from reference TRBV19 and TRBJ2-3): DGGITQSPKYLFRKEGQNVTLSCEQNLNHDAMYWYRQDPGQGLRLIYYSQIVNDFQKGDIAEGYSVSREKKESFPLTVTSAQKNPTAFYLCASSLGQNTDTQYFGPGTRLTVL.

The V gene is TRBV27, the J gene TRBJ1-5; D gene unclear. The V gene's germline CDR1 is MNHEY and CDR2 SMNVEV (reference sequence). This CDR3 is 14 amino acids long. The V end was cut by 6 bases, the J end by 0 bases, with 9 bases between. The CDR3 reads CASRPTNSNQPQHF. The CDR3 bases are TGTGCCAGCAGGCCCACAAATAGCAATCAGCCCCAGCATTTT.

V and J are TRBV5-6 and TRBJ1-1, with TRBD1 as a possible D gene (6 bases). The CDR3 is 13 amino acids. V gave up 0 bases and J gave up 5 bases, with 8 bases separating them. Germline V lookup: CDR1 SGHDT, CDR2 YYEEEE. CDR3 DNA: TGTGCCAGCAGCTTGGCAGGGGTTACTGAAGCTTTCTTT. Encoded protein: CASSLAGVTEAFF.

The rearrangement links TRBV6-6 to TRBJ1-3; no clear D. The ends were cut back, 2 bases at V and 4 bases at J, with 9 bases in the middle. Looked up from germline, CDR1 is MNHNY and CDR2 is SVGAGI (reference sequence). The CDR3 runs 14 residues. The CDR3 here is CASSYQEAGNTIYF. The CDR3 bases are TGTGCCAGCAGTTACCAGGAGGCCGGAAACACCATATATTTT.

The J gene is TRBJ2-3, the V gene TRBV29-1, with 9 bases fitting TRBD2. After removal of 6 bases from V and 2 bases from J, the junction contained 3 bases not matched to a gene. Germline values: CDR1 SQVTM, CDR2 ANQGSEA. CDR3 length: 13 amino acids. The CDR3 coding sequence is TGCAGCGTATTAGCGGGAGCCACAGATACGCAGTATTTT. Its protein is CSVLAGATDTQYF.

The V gene is TRBV4-2, the J gene TRBJ1-1; D unclear. The CDR3 contains 14 residues. Trimming cost V 0 bases and J 3 bases, with 8 bases left between them. Looked up from germline, CDR1 is LGHNA and CDR2 is YNFKEQ. CDR3 sequence (DNA): TGTGCCAGCAGCCAAGAATTAACTGACACTGAAGCTTTCTTT. It translates to CASSQELTDTEAFF.

This clone was observed once. The chain joins TRBV7-2 to TRBJ2-2, with D unclear. The CDR3 loop spans 12 amino acids. Germline V gene sequence: CDR1 SGHTA, CDR2 FQGNSA. Trimming pared 6 bases from V and 2 bases from J, leaving 4 bases between. The CDR3 reads CASSYNTGELFF. CDR3 nucleotides: TGTGCCAGCAGTTATAACACCGGGGAGCTGTTTTTT.

This rearrangement joins TRBV2 to TRBJ1-1; D is unclear. CDR3 length: 11 amino acids. Germline loops: CDR1 SNHLY, CDR2 FYNNEI. With 3 bases removed from V and 6 bases from J, the gap between germline ends came to 5 bases. The CDR3 DNA reads TGTGCCAGCAGTGACAGGCCTGAAGCTTTCTTT. Protein: CASSDRPEAFF.

CDR3 in amino acids: CASSLSGQFNEKLFF. CDR3 nucleotides: TGCGCCAGCAGCTTGTCTGGACAGTTTAATGAAAAACTGTTTTTT. The gene calls are TRBV5-1 and TRBJ1-4; D possibly corresponds to TRBD1 (6 bases). V dropped 1 base and J dropped 4 bases, with 11 bases sitting between them. The CDR3 covers 15 residues. Germline CDR1 SGHRS, CDR2 YFSETQ. Full variable domain (outside the CDR3, taken from reference TRBV5-1 and TRBJ1-4): KAGVTQTPRYLIKTRGQQVTLSCSPISGHRSVSWYQQTPGQGLQFLFEYFSETQRNKGNFPGRFSGRQFSNSRSEMNVSTLELGDSALYLCASSLSGQFNEKLFFGSGTQLSVL.

The chain couples TRBV9 to TRBJ2-7; D gene ambiguous. V was clipped by 3 bases and J by 0 bases, with 10 bases between them. Germline CDR1 reads SGDLS; CDR2 reads YYNGEE. This CDR3 is 14 amino acids long. CDR3 nucleotide sequence: TGTGCCAGCAGCGGAGATTCGAGCTCCTACGAGCAGTACTTC. It specifies CASSGDSSSYEQYF.

The chain links TRBV3-1 (or the pseudogene TRBV3-2) to TRBJ2-2; D possibly corresponds to TRBD2 (6 bases). The CDR3 consists of 14 residues. V was pared by 4 bases and J by 4 bases, with 10 bases between. The germline CDR1 and CDR2 sequences are LGHDT and YNNKEL (reference sequence). The CDR3 here is CASSLGRGTGELFF. CDR3 bases: TGTGCCAGCAGCCTAGGGCGGGGCACCGGGGAGCTGTTTTTT.

The J gene is TRBJ1-6, the V gene TRBV27; tentatively, D is TRBD1 (5 bases). Germline values: CDR1 MNHEY, CDR2 SMNVEV (reference sequence). Trimming took off 8 bases at V and 0 bases at J, with 17 bases between the two ends. This CDR3 spans 17 amino acids. Here the CDR3 reads CASPGGHSSSYNSPLHF. CDR3 coding DNA: TGTGCCAGCCCGGGAGGACACTCGAGCTCCTATAATTCACCCCTCCACTTT.

This rearrangement joins TRBV7-9 to TRBJ2-5; weak D call: TRBD1 (5 bases). The CDR3 consists of 16 residues. V lost 5 bases and J 1 base, leaving 17 bases between the germline ends. Germline V gene sequence: CDR1 SEHNR, CDR2 FQNEAQ (reference sequence). CDR3 loop: CASSPLRGEPQETQYF. The CDR3 DNA reads as TGTGCCAGCAGCCCCCTAAGGGGTGAGCCCCAAGAGACCCAGTACTTC.

This clone was recorded only once. This CDR3 reads CASSQDPPGGSGANVLTF. CDR3 nucleotide sequence: TGTGCCAGCAGCCAAGATCCTCCAGGGGGATCTGGGGCCAACGTCCTGACTTTC. This chain joins TRBV4-2 and TRBJ2-6; 7 bases match TRBD1. The CDR3 has 18 residues. CDR1 is LGHNA, CDR2 YNFKEQ, per germline. Trimming took 0 bases from V and 1 from J; bases not matched to a gene: 6.

This clone was seen only a few times. This chain connects TRBV28 to TRBJ2-5; D gene ambiguous. The CDR3 totals 13 residues. V lost 6 bases and J 5 bases, leaving 13 bases between the germline ends. Germline V lookup: CDR1 MDHEN, CDR2 SYDVKM. DNA for the CDR3: TGTGCCAGCAGCCCCACGGGTTTGGAGACCCAGTACTTC. Its protein product is CASSPTGLETQYF.

The chain joins TRBV7-3 to TRBJ2-5; D not resolved. With 4 bases removed from V and 5 bases from J, the gap between germline ends came to 11 bases. The CDR3 is made up of 13 amino acids. Germline values: CDR1 SGHTA, CDR2 FQGTGA. The CDR3 sequence: CASSYGRWETQYF. CDR3 nucleotides: TGTGCCAGCAGCTATGGTCGGTGGGAGACCCAGTACTTC.

The chain has TRBV5-1 and TRBJ1-6; 7 bases line up with TRBD1. The CDR3 extends over 15 amino acids. The V and J ends lost 0 bases and 7 bases, in that order; junction bases with no gene match: 4. Germline lookup yields CDR1 SGHRS and CDR2 YFSETQ. In nucleotides, the CDR3 is TGCGCCAGCAGCTTGGAGACAGGGTCAAATTCACCCCTCCACTTT. It codes for CASSLETGSNSPLHF.

The sample holds many counts of this clone. The chain links TRBV19 to TRBJ1-1; possibly TRBD1 for D (5 bases). V lost 7 bases to trimming and J lost 0 bases, with 18 bases between them. Germline CDR1 reads LNHDA; CDR2 reads SQIVND (reference sequence). This CDR3 comprises 16 residues. This CDR3 reads CASTAGLGSMNTEAFF. For the CDR3, the DNA is TGTGCCAGTACTGCGGGACTGGGCAGCATGAACACTGAAGCTTTCTTT.

There are a few counts of this clone. CDR3 sequence: CASSSGQTLYGYTF. The CDR3 DNA follows: TGTGCCAGCAGCTCGGGACAGACCCTCTATGGCTACACCTTC. The chain is built from TRBV3-1 (or the pseudogene TRBV3-2) and TRBJ1-2; 7 nucleotides agree with TRBD1. The CDR3 contains 14 residues. Germline trimming cut 5 bases from V and 4 bases from J; bases unmatched to any gene: 7. Looked up from germline, CDR1 is LGHDT and CDR2 is YNNKEL (reference sequence).

The chain combines TRBV5-4 with TRBJ1-2; D not certain. The CDR3 consists of 15 residues. V was clipped by 0 bases and J by 4 bases, with 13 bases between them. From germline, CDR1 is SGHNT and CDR2 YYREEE (reference sequence). The DNA for the CDR3 is TGTGCCAGCAGCTTGGATCAGGAGGTCGCCTATGGCTACACCTTC. It codes for CASSLDQEVAYGYTF.

This clone was seen a handful of times. CDR3: CASSAPRSWNYGYTF. The CDR3 DNA follows: TGTGCCAGCAGCGCCCCTCGGAGCTGGAACTATGGCTACACCTTC. The chain carries TRBV9 and TRBJ1-2, with no clear D. CDR1 is SGDLS and CDR2 is YYNGEE in the germline V gene. Deletions cut 3 bases from V and 2 bases from J, with 14 bases between. This CDR3 is built from 15 residues.

J is TRBJ1-1 and V is TRBV5-1; D gene ambiguous. This CDR3 has 15 amino acids. Trimming cost V 2 bases and J 1 base, with 12 bases left between them. CDR1 SGHRS and CDR2 YFSETQ come from the germline V gene. CDR3 sequence (DNA): TGCGCCAGCAGCTTAATCGGGAATACGAACACTGAAGCTTTCTTT. Translation gives CASSLIGNTNTEAFF.

This chain joins TRBV28 and TRBJ1-4; D ambiguous. CDR1 is MDHEN, CDR2 SYDVKM, per germline. The V end lost 5 bases, the J end lost 5 bases, and 18 bases lay between the germline ends. The CDR3 consists of 16 residues. The CDR3 loop reads CASSLPESVINEKLFF. The CDR3 DNA sequence: TGTGCCAGCAGTCTGCCGGAGTCGGTGATAAATGAAAAACTGTTTTTT. The variable domain in full, completed from reference TRBV28 and TRBJ1-4, reads DVKVTQSSRYLVKRTGEKVFLECVQDMDHENMFWYRQDPGLGLRLIYFSYDVKMKEKGDIPEGYSVSREKKERFSLILESASTNQTSMYLCASSLPESVINEKLFFGSGTQLSVL.